These 23 T cell receptor beta chains originate from one sample sequenced in a study of blood T cell repertoires in COVID-19. Clones were sequenced by immunoSEQ multiplex PCR, and TCRdb holds only the in-frame ones, with some missing. The table has 110,000 or so clones, around 82% seen once; the top ten hold about 12%. Sequencing was done on a sample of peripheral blood. These receptors were collected from a human donor in a cohort sampled during active COVID-19.

CDR3 DNA: TGTGCCAGCAGCTCAAGCGGGGAGGACCAGTACTTC. Protein product: CASSSSGEDQYF. The chain joins TRBV12-3 or TRBV12-4 to TRBJ2-5, with 7 bases that match TRBD2. J was trimmed by 10 bases and V by 6 bases; bases with no gene match: 8. The CDR3 length is 12 residues.

The rearrangement joins TRBV27 to TRBJ1-4, with 9 bases identical to TRBD1. Losses at the gene ends were 4 bases for V and 8 bases for J; bases not matched to a gene: 2. The germline gives CDR1 MNHEY, CDR2 SMNVEV (reference sequence). The length of the CDR3 is 13 residues. Here the CDR3 DNA reads TGTGCCAGCAGTTGGGGACAGGGCGAAAAACTGTTTTTT. This encodes CASSWGQGEKLFF.

Of note for this clone: At one end the junction does not follow the germline gene, possibly because of a read error. This chain joins TRBV19 and TRBJ1-3; maybe TRBD1 (5 bases). Germline-derived CDR1 and CDR2 are LNHDA and SQIVND (reference sequence). The CDR3 sequence is 17 residues long. In DNA, the CDR3 is TGTGACAGTACTGACTCGGAGGGGCTTATCTCTGGAAACACCATATATTTT. Residues: CDSTDSEGLISGNTIYF.

This clone was picked up one time. The V gene is TRBV6-6, the J gene TRBJ2-1; 12 bases map to TRBD2. The V segment lost 6 bases and the J segment 7 bases; nucleotides outside the gene matches: 7. Germline V lookup: CDR1 MNHNY, CDR2 SVGAGI (reference sequence). CDR3 size: 15 residues. CDR3 bases: TGTGCCAGCAGCCTTACTAGCGGGGGGCGGAATGAGCAGTTCTTC. It specifies CASSLTSGGRNEQFF.

This clone was seen only a few times. The CDR3 is CASSIAGTASYEQYF. The CDR3 DNA reads TGTGCCAGTAGTATTGCCGGGACAGCCTCCTACGAGCAGTACTTC. The gene calls are TRBV19 and TRBJ2-7, with TRBD1 identical over 7 bases. From germline, CDR1 is LNHDA and CDR2 SQIVND (reference sequence). The CDR3 runs to 15 residues. J lost 0 bases, V lost 3 bases, and 5 bases had no gene match.

CDR3: CASSQALQGVLISYNEQFF. Here the CDR3 DNA reads TGTGCCAGCAGCCAGGCCCTACAGGGGGTCCTGATCTCCTACAATGAGCAGTTCTTC. This sequence joins TRBV3-1 (or the pseudogene TRBV3-2) and TRBJ2-1, with 8 bases lining up with TRBD1. Germline V gene data show CDR1 as LGHDT and CDR2 as YNNKEL (reference sequence). This CDR3 has 19 amino acids. Losses at the gene ends were 3 bases for V and 0 bases for J; bases not matched to a gene: 13.

This sequence joins TRBV18 and TRBJ1-1, with 9 bases lining up with TRBD1. This CDR3 has 16 residues. Germline trimming cut 7 bases from V and 0 bases from J; bases unmatched to any gene: 9. Germline V lookup: CDR1 KGHSH, CDR2 LQKENI. The DNA for the CDR3 is TGTGCCAGCTACCCACGACAGGGGGTCTTGAACACTGAAGCTTTCTTT. Translation: CASYPRQGVLNTEAFF. Together with reference TRBV18 and TRBJ1-1, the CDR3 gives the full variable domain: NAGVMQNPRHLVRRRGQEARLRCSPMKGHSHVYWYRQLPEEGLKFMVYLQKENIIDESGMPKERFSAEFPKEGPSILRIQQVVRGDSAAYFCASYPRQGVLNTEAFFGQGTRLTVV.

The gene calls are TRBV6-5 and TRBJ1-1; no clear D gene. V shed 5 bases and J shed 4 bases, with 14 bases lying between them. The CDR3 has 14 residues. Looked up from germline, CDR1 is MNHEY and CDR2 is SVGAGI. The CDR3 here is CASSPGLRSTEAFF. The DNA of the CDR3 is TGTGCCAGCAGTCCCGGACTACGTAGCACTGAAGCTTTCTTT.

The chain carries TRBV20-1 and TRBJ2-7; 9 nucleotides align to TRBD2. This CDR3 is built from 11 residues. In germline, CDR1 is DFQATT, CDR2 SNEGSKA (reference sequence). CDR3 DNA: TGCAGAGCGACTAGCGGCCACGAGCAGTACTTC. Protein product: CRATSGHEQYF.

This sequence joins TRBV21-1 and TRBJ2-5; whether TRBD2, the table's D call, matches the DNA was not checked. TRBV21-1 is marked as a pseudogene. This CDR3 spans 14 amino acids. This chain's CDR3 is CASGLASGFGAQYF. CDR3 DNA: TGTGCCAGCGGATTGGCCTCGGGGTTCGGGGCCCAGTACTTC.

This chain connects TRBV6-5 to TRBJ2-5; 9 bases are shared with TRBD2. After removal of 6 bases from V and 0 bases from J, the junction contained 5 bases not matched to a gene. Germline V gene lookup returns CDR1 MNHEY and CDR2 SVGAGI. This CDR3 region has 15 residues. In DNA, the CDR3 is TGTGCCAGCAGGCGAAGCGGGGGGTACCAAGAGACCCAGTACTTC. Its translation is CASRRSGGYQETQYF.

V is TRBV5-4 and J is TRBJ2-3; TRBD1 might be the D (6 bases). Germline values: CDR1 SGHNT, CDR2 YYREEE (reference sequence). The CDR3 sequence is 19 residues long. Trimming pared 0 bases from V and 2 bases from J, leaving 22 bases between. CDR3 DNA sequence: TGTGCCAGCAGCTTGGGGGCCCCCGGCCAGGGGAAGGCCACAGATACGCAGTATTTT. Residues: CASSLGAPGQGKATDTQYF.

The rearrangement uses TRBV6-2 or TRBV6-3 and TRBJ2-3, with 8 bases matching TRBD2. J was trimmed by 5 bases and V by 5 bases; bases with no gene match: 9. From germline, CDR1 is MNHEY and CDR2 SVGEGT. The CDR3 sequence is 15 residues long. Written as DNA, the CDR3 is TGTGCCAGCAGTCCCGGACTAGCCTTTCTAGATACGCAGTATTTT. It encodes CASSPGLAFLDTQYF.

The chain uses TRBV19 and TRBJ1-1; a weak D match, TRBD1 (6 bases). V was pared by 6 bases and J by 0 bases, with 11 bases between. Germline CDR1 and CDR2: LNHDA and SQIVND (reference sequence). The CDR3 consists of 14 residues. CDR3 residues: CASRPRDMNTEAFF. The CDR3 region has the DNA TGTGCCAGTAGGCCCCGGGACATGAACACTGAAGCTTTCTTT.

The gene calls are TRBV18 and TRBJ2-2; 8 positions match TRBD1. Trimming removed 6 bases from V and 4 bases from J; junction bases left unmatched: 7. The CDR3 length is 15 residues. Germline assignment: CDR1 KGHSH and CDR2 LQKENI. The CDR3 DNA is TGTGCCAGCTCCCTTGGGACAGGCGGCACCGGGGAGCTGTTTTTT. Its translation: CASSLGTGGTGELFF.

This clone was recorded a few times. In DNA form, the CDR3 reads TGCGCCAGCAGCCAAGTTCTTAGCGGCTCCTACAATGAGCAGTTCTTC. Its translation is CASSQVLSGSYNEQFF. The V gene is TRBV4-3, the J gene TRBJ2-1; TRBD2 might be the D (6 bases). The germline V gene encodes CDR1 LGHNA and CDR2 YSLEER. Trimming took off 1 base at V and 0 bases at J, with 10 bases between the two ends. The CDR3 runs to 16 residues.

This CDR3 is CASSFLGEGYTF. DNA of the CDR3: TGTGCCAGCAGTTTTCTAGGCGAGGGCTACACCTTC. The chain joins TRBV28 to TRBJ1-2, with D uncertain. The CDR3 length is 12 residues. Trimming took 3 bases from V and 8 from J, leaving 10 bases between them. The germline V gene encodes CDR1 MDHEN and CDR2 SYDVKM.

This sequence joins TRBV5-1 and TRBJ2-3, with 11 bases lining up with TRBD2. The CDR3 loop spans 15 amino acids. With V trimmed by 6 bases and J by 2 bases, 5 bases remained unmatched. CDR1 and CDR2 from the germline V gene are SGHRS and YFSETQ. CDR3 sequence (DNA): TGCGCCAGCAACCGACTAGCGGGGACCACAGATACGCAGTATTTT. Protein product: CASNRLAGTTDTQYF.

V usage is TRBV19 and J usage is TRBJ2-1, with 16 bases that match TRBD2. Germline-derived CDR1 and CDR2 are LNHDA and SQIVND (reference sequence). V shed 5 bases, J shed 9 bases, and the junction held 4 bases outside the gene matches. The CDR3 covers 15 residues. The CDR3 DNA reads TGTGCCAGTAGTGCGGGACTAGCGGGGGGGTCTGAGCAGTTCTTC. Its translation is CASSAGLAGGSEQFF.

In its sample, this clone was seen once. The chain recombines TRBV27 with TRBJ2-6, with TRBD2 matching 11 bases. V shed 2 bases, J shed 0 bases, and the junction held 12 bases outside the gene matches. The germline gives CDR1 MNHEY, CDR2 SMNVEV (reference sequence). The CDR3 is 21 amino acids. CDR3 in amino acids: CASSLNPPQLAGDSGANVLTF. CDR3 DNA: TGTGCCAGCAGTTTAAACCCCCCCCAACTAGCGGGGGACTCTGGGGCCAACGTCCTGACTTTC.

This chain connects TRBV10-3 to TRBJ1-5, with TRBD1 matching 8 bases. In germline, CDR1 is ENHRY, CDR2 SYGVKD. The CDR3 sequence is 14 residues long. Germline trimming cut 11 bases from V and 3 bases from J; bases unmatched to any gene: 9. CDR3 in amino acids: CASRTTGVNQPQHF. The CDR3 coding sequence is TGTGCCTCTCGAACGACAGGGGTCAATCAGCCCCAGCATTTT.

This sequence joins TRBV18 and TRBJ2-3; 7 nucleotides line up with TRBD2. There are 16 residues in the CDR3. Germline CDR1 and CDR2: KGHSH and LQKENI. V dropped 2 bases and J dropped 4; count of bases not matched to a gene: 9. The CDR3, as DNA: TGTGCCAGCTCACCAGTGGGACTTGGGAGGGCAGATACGCAGTATTTT. This encodes CASSPVGLGRADTQYF.

The gene calls are TRBV4-2 and TRBJ2-3; 10 nucleotides line up with TRBD2. V lost 1 base and J lost 2; bases outside the gene matches: 6. The germline gives CDR1 LGHNA, CDR2 YNFKEQ. CDR3 size: 17 residues. CDR3 nucleotides: TGTGCCAGCAGCCAAGGTGGCCTAGCGGGGGACACAGATACGCAGTATTTT. It translates to CASSQGGLAGDTDTQYF.